This T cell receptor (beta chain) is from a study of cytotoxic CD8 clonotypes in ibrutinib-treated CLL (dated by TCRdb to about 2021). In terms of the full investigation: The cohort had 11 relapsed/refractory and approximately 15 treatment-naive patients; roughly 18 were IGHV unmutated. Samples at response were collected after a median of about 12 months of treatment, with a range of about 6 to 40 months. Responses were partial in roughly 24 patients and complete in 2; after median around 72 months follow-up, some 14 stayed in remission and 12 progressed. Cryopreserved peripheral blood mononuclear cells were obtained before treatment, at response, and at either sustained remission or disease progression. Of the 90 or so participants in the trial, about 25 had longitudinal samples available. Every remission and progressive disease sample was obtained while ibrutinib was still being received by the patients. On average, each sample had 255,043 productive templates and 96,000 or so productive rearrangements. Beyond this particular receptor, the publication reports: Clonality rose at ibrutinib response, remained stable during sustained remission, and dropped back toward baseline at progression. Public clonotypes were found to be uncommon and were observed to contract or remain stable during treatment; the increase in clonality was shown to reflect expansion of private clonotypes at ibrutinib response. Baseline clonality was found to be higher than that of age-matched healthy donors and was strongly correlated with circulating CD8+ T-cell counts. Sampling times were not matched between patients in sustained remission and patients whose disease was progressing, and lymph node repertoires were not examined.

V is trimmed back by 6 bases and J by 3 bases, and the junction contains 4 bases that no gene match accounts for. CDR1 is given as MNHEY and CDR2 as SVGAGI, both from the germline V gene. From its cysteine to its phenylalanine, the CDR3 spans 15 amino acids. The kept DNA is CDR3 alone, 45 bases in frame from the first base. The goal of deep resolution MiSeq sequencing was a depth between 1 in 1 million and 1 in 200,000 T cells, and coverage averaged 10x per clonotype. The immunoSEQ hsTCRB Kit was used to generate TCR beta libraries. On the study's bioinformatics: Data were analyzed with ImmunoSEQ Data Assistant and ImmunoSEQ Analyzer, with V, D and J genes assigned per IMGT definitions. Clonality, with values ranging from 0 to 1, was calculated as one minus the normalized Shannon entropy of productive rearrangement frequencies. Only overrepresented clonotypes making up at least 0.05% of the repertoire of each patient were included in the public clonotype analysis. Repertoires from 10 to 15 age-matched healthy donors in immuneACCESS were used as clonality controls. Not all clones reach the TCRdb copy of this immuneACCESS table, which keeps in-frame sequences only. Checked studies attribute under half of the gap to unresolved V genes and leave the rest unexplained. V, J and clone size were drawn from that table, and D and trimming were deduced from the DNA. This sample has roughly 250,000 clones in its table, and roughly 70% of those were observed once. The ten largest clones capture 15% of the sample.

The time point label of this sample denotes: approximately 2 years on ibrutinib. Roughly 1.9 micrograms of genomic DNA were extracted from cryopreserved PBMCs for TCR beta library preparation. High-throughput TCR beta sequencing was performed on longitudinal blood samples from CLL patients receiving ibrutinib monotherapy. The patients were enrolled in a single-center, open-label phase 2 trial of ibrutinib monotherapy. A note on this clone: Its antigen is currently not known. No much larger clone is present one base from it, and per-base qualities are unavailable.

The chain couples TRBV6-5 to TRBJ2-1; 11 junctional bases match TRBD2. Sequencing was performed on PBMCs, taken after 24 months of ibrutinib treatment. This TCR derives from a human donor with chronic lymphocytic leukemia. In nucleotide form, the sequence is TGTGCCAGCAGGCCGACTAGCGGGAACTACAATGAGCAGTTCTTC. This is translated as CASRPTSGNYNEQFF.